The present TCR beta chain was sequenced within a study of siplizumab effects on memory and regulatory T cells. The protocol was immunoSEQ multiplex PCR, while the TCRdb copy is restricted to in-frame clones and leaves out a portion. The sample shows approximately 52,000 clones, 95% to 97% of them seen only once. Sequenced material: naive CD4+ T cells sorted from blood. The sequence was obtained from a human donor in good health.

CDR3 in DNA: TGTGCCAGCACCAACGGGGGCTACGAGCAGTACTTC. Encoded protein: CASTNGGYEQYF. The genes are TRBV6-5 and TRBJ2-7; D perhaps matches TRBD2 (6 bases). Germline CDR1 is MNHEY and CDR2 is SVGAGI. The V end was cut by 7 bases, the J end by 3 bases, with 10 bases between. There are 12 residues in the CDR3.